This TCR beta chain originates from a study of shared clonotypes between healthy human individuals. CD45RO negativity and positive selection for CCR7 defined naive CD8 cells, a population that excluded terminally differentiated effector memory CD45RA+ cells. Germline V CDR1 and CDR2: SEHNR, FQNEAQ (reference sequence). Trimming removed 4 bases at V and 2 bases at J, with 18 bases between. CDR3 length: 18 residues. Using immunoSEQ multiplex PCR, the repertoire was profiled, and TCRdb retains in-frame clones only, with some absent. The sample lists a few million clones, over 85% occurring once. The TCR originated in a man younger than 30 in good health. Some clones in this sample may be carry-over from other donors' samples. V and J are TRBV7-9 and TRBJ2-6; TRBD2 might be the D (5 bases). The sequenced material came from naive CD8+ T cells from PBMCs. CDR3 sequence: CASSSRERVLPGANVLTF. As DNA, the CDR3 is TGTGCCAGCAGCTCACGAGAGAGGGTCCTCCCTGGGGCCAACGTCCTGACTTTC.